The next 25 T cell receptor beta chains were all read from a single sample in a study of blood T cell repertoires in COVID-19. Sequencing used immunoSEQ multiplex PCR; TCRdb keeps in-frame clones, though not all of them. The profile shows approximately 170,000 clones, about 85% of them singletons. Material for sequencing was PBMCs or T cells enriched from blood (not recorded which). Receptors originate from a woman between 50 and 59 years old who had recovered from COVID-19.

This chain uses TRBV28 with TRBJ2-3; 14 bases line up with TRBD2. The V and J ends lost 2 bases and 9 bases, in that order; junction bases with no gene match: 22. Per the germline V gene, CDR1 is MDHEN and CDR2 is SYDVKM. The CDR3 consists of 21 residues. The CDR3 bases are TGTGCCAGCAGTTTAGGCAGGGGGCGCTGGGGGACTAGCGGGAGAGAACAGACGCAGTATTTT. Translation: CASSLGRGRWGTSGREQTQYF. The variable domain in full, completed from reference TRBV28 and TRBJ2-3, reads DVKVTQSSRYLVKRTGEKVFLECVQDMDHENMFWYRQDPGLGLRLIYFSYDVKMKEKGDIPEGYSVSREKKERFSLILESASTNQTSMYLCASSLGRGRWGTSGREQTQYFGPGTRLTVL.

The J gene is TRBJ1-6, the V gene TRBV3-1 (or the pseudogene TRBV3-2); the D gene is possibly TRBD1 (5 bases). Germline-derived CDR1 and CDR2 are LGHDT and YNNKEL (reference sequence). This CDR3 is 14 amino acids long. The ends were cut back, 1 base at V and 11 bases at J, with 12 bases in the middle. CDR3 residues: CASSQGTGLTPLHF. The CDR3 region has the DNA TGTGCCAGCAGCCAAGGTACAGGCTTAACACCCCTCCACTTT.

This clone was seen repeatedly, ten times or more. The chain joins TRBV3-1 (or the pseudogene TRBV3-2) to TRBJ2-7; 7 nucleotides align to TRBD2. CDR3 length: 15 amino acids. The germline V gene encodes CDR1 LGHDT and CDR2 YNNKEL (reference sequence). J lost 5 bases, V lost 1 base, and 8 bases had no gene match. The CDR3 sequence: CASSQGGGRSHEQYF. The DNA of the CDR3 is TGTGCCAGCAGCCAAGGGGGCGGGAGAAGTCACGAGCAGTACTTC.

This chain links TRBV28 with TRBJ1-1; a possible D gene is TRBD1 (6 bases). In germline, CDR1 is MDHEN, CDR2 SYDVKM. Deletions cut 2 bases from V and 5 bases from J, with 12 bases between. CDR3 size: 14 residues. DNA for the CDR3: TGTGCCAGCAGTTTACTGGGGGCCAAGACTGAAGCTTTCTTT. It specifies CASSLLGAKTEAFF.

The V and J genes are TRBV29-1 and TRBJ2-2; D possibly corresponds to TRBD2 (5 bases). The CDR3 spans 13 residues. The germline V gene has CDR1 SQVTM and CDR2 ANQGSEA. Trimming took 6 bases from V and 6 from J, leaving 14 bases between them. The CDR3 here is CSVSGFFPGELFF. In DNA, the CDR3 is TGCAGCGTATCGGGGTTTTTTCCCGGGGAGCTGTTTTTT.

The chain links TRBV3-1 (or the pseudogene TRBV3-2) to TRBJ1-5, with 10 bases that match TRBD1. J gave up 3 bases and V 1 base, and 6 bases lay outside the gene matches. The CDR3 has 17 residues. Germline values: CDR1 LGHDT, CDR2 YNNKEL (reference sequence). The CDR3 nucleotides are TGTGCCAGCAGCCAAGCTACCGGGACAGGGGCCAATCAGCCCCAGCATTTT. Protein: CASSQATGTGANQPQHF.

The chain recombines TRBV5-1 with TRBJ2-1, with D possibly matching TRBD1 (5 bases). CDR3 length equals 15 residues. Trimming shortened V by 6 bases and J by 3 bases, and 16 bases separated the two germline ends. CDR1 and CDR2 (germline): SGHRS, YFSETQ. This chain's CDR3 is CASTGIGHNYNEQFF. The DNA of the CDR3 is TGCGCCAGCACAGGGATAGGACACAACTACAATGAGCAGTTCTTC.

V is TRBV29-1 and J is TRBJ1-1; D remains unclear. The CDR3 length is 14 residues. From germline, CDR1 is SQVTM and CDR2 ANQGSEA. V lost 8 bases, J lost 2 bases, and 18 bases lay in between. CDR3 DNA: TGCAGCACCAACCGGGGATCGGGCAACACTGAAGCTTTCTTT. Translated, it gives CSTNRGSGNTEAFF.

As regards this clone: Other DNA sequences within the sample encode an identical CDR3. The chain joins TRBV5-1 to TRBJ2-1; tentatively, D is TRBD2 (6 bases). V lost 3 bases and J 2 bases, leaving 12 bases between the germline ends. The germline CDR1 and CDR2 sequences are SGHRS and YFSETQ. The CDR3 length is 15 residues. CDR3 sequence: CASSSSGGTYNEQFF. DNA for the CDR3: TGCGCCAGCAGCTCCTCCGGGGGAACCTACAATGAGCAGTTCTTC.

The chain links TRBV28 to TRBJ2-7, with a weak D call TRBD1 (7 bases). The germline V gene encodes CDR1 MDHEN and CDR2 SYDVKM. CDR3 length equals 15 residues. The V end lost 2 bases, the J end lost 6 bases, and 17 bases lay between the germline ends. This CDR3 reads CASSLAQRQGGEQYF. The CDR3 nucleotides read TGTGCCAGCAGTTTAGCTCAAAGACAGGGAGGCGAGCAGTACTTC.

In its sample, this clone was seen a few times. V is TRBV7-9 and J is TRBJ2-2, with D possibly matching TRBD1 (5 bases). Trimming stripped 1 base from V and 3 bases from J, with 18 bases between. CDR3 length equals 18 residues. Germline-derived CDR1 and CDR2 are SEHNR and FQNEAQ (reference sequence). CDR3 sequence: CASSLGAPGNTDTGELFF. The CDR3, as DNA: TGTGCCAGCAGCTTAGGGGCACCAGGGAACACCGACACCGGGGAGCTGTTTTTT.

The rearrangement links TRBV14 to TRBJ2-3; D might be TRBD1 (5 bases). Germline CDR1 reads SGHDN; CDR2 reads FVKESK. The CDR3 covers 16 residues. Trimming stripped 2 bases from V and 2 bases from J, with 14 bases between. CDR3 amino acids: CASSQIPQDPTDTQYF. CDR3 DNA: TGTGCCAGCAGCCAAATACCACAGGACCCCACAGATACGCAGTATTTT.

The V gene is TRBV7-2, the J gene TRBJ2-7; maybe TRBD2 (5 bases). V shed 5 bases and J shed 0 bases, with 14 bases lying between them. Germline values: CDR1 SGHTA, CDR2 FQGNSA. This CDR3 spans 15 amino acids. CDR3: CASSQSGGSSYEQYF. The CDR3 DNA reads TGTGCCAGCAGCCAAAGCGGCGGCAGCTCCTACGAGCAGTACTTC.

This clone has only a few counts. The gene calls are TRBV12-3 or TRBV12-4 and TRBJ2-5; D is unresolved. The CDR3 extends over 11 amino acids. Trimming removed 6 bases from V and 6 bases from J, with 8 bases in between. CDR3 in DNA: TGTGCCAGCAGCCTGGCTCAGACCCAGTACTTC. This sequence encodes CASSLAQTQYF.

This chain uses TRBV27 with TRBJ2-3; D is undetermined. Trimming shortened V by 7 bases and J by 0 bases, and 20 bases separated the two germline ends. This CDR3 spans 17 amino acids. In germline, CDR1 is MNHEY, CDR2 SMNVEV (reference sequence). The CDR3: CASTPPGQFTSTDTQYF. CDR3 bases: TGTGCCAGCACCCCCCCTGGGCAATTTACTAGCACAGATACGCAGTATTTT.

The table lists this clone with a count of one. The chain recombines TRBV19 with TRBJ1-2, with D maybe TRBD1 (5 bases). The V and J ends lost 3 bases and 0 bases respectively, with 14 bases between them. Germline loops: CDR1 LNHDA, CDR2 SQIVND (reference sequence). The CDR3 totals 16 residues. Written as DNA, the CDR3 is TGTGCCAGTAGTATTTTCAGGGCCTCTCCTAACTATGGCTACACCTTC. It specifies CASSIFRASPNYGYTF.

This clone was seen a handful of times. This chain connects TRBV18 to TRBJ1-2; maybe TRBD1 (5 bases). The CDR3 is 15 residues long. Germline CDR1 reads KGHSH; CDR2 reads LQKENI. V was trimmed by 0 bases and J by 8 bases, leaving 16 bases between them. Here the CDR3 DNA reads TGTGCCAGCTCACCACCGGCTCCAAGGGGCGGAGGCTACACCTTC. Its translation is CASSPPAPRGGGYTF.

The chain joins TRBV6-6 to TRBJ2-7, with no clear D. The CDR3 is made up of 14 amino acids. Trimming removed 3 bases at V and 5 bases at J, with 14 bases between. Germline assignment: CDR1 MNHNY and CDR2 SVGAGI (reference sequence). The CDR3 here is CASSYHSTFDEQYF. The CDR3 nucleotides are TGTGCCAGCAGTTATCACAGTACCTTCGACGAGCAGTACTTC.

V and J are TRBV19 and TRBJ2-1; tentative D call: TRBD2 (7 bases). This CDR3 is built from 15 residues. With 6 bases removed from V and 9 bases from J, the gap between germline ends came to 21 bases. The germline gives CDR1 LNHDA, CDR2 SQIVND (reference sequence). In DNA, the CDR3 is TGTGCCAGTAGCCCGGGGGCGGGGGTTCTCCGTGAGCAGTTCTTC. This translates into CASSPGAGVLREQFF.

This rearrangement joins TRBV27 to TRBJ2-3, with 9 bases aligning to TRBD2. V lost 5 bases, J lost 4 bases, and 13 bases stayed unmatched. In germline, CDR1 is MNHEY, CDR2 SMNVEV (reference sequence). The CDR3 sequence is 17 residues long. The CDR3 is CASSPQPGLAVADTQYF. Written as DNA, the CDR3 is TGTGCCAGCAGTCCGCAACCGGGACTAGCAGTGGCAGATACGCAGTATTTT.

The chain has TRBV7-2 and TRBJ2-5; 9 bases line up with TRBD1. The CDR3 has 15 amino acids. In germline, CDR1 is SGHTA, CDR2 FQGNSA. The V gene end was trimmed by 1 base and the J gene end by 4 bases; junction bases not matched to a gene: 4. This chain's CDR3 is CASSLGGTGTETQYF. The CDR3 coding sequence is TGTGCCAGCAGCTTAGGGGGGACAGGGACAGAGACCCAGTACTTC.

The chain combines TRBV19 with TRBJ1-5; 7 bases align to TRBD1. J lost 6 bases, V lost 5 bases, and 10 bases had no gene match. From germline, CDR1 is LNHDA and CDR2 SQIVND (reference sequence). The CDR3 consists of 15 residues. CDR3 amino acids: CASSRRQGNIQPQHF. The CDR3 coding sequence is TGTGCCAGTAGTCGCCGACAGGGCAACATTCAGCCCCAGCATTTT.

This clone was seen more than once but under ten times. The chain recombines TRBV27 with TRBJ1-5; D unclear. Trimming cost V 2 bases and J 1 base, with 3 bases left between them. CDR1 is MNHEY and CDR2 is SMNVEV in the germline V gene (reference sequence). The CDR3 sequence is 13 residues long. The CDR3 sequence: CASSLRSNQPQHF. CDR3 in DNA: TGTGCCAGCAGTTTACGGAGCAATCAGCCCCAGCATTTT.

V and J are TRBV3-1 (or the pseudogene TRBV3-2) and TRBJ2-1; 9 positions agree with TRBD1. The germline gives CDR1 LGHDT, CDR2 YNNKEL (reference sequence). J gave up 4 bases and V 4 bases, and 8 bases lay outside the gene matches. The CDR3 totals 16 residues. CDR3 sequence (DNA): TGTGCCAGCAGCCCAACGGGACAGGGCCCTTACAATGAGCAGTTCTTC. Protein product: CASSPTGQGPYNEQFF.

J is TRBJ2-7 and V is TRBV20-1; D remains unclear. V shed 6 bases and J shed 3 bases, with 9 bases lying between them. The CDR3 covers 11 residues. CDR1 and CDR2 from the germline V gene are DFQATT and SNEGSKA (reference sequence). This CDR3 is CSAPDNYEQYF. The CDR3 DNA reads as TGCAGTGCCCCAGACAACTACGAGCAGTACTTC.